The 19 T cell receptor beta chains reported below all come from one sample, sequenced in a study of cytomegalovirus exposure and HLA in healthy donors. Amplification used 60 Vbeta primers and 13 Jbeta primers. The table came from immunoSEQ multiplex PCR; TCRdb's copy has only in-frame clones and leaves some out. The sample has 150,000 to 200,000 clones, roughly 80% seen once. The sample comprised PBMCs. All receptors come from a woman between 40 and 50 years old in good health and CMV-seropositive.

This clone was found a few times. Other DNA sequences in the sample encode the same CDR3. This rearrangement joins TRBV5-1 to TRBJ2-6, with a tentative D call TRBD2 (5 bases). V lost 0 bases and J 1 base, leaving 5 bases between the germline ends. The CDR3 spans 15 residues. Germline values: CDR1 SGHRS, CDR2 YFSETQ. In nucleotides, the CDR3 is TGCGCCAGCAGCTTGGGCGGGTCTGGGGCCAACGTCCTGACTTTC. It translates to CASSLGGSGANVLTF.

The rearrangement joins TRBV21-1 to TRBJ1-6. TRBV21-1 is an annotated pseudogene. The CDR3 has 13 amino acids. CDR3 in DNA: TGTGCCAGCAGCAGGGGCGGGGGTTCACCCCTCCACTTT. Translation gives CASSRGGGSPLHF.

This clone was seen a few times. This rearrangement joins TRBV5-4 to TRBJ2-2; 8 bases fit TRBD1. With V trimmed by 4 bases and J by 6 bases, 5 bases remained unmatched. Germline V gene data show CDR1 as SGHNT and CDR2 as YYREEE (reference sequence). CDR3 length equals 14 residues. The CDR3 bases are TGTGCCAGCAGCCGGACAGGGCAGTCCGGGGAGCTGTTTTTT. Translated, it gives CASSRTGQSGELFF.

As DNA, the CDR3 is TGTGCCAGCAGCTCGACAGGGGGCAATCAGCCCCAGCATTTT. Its protein is CASSSTGGNQPQHF. The chain employs TRBV7-9 and TRBJ1-5; 8 nucleotides align to TRBD1. V lost 4 bases to trimming and J lost 2 bases; unmatched junction nucleotides: 1. CDR1 and CDR2 from the germline V gene are SEHNR and FQNEAQ (reference sequence). The CDR3 is 14 amino acids. Combining the CDR3 with reference TRBV7-9 and TRBJ1-5 gives the whole variable domain DTGVSQNPRHKITKRGQNVTFRCDPISEHNRLYWYRQTLGQGPEFLTYFQNEAQLEKSRLLSDRFSAERPKGSFSTLEIQRTEQGDSAMYLCASSSTGGNQPQHFGDGTRLSIL.

This clone was seen more than once but under ten times. This chain uses TRBV19 with TRBJ1-5, with 11 bases that match TRBD1. Germline V gives CDR1 LNHDA, CDR2 SQIVND (reference sequence). CDR3 size: 15 residues. V dropped 6 bases and J dropped 2; count of bases not matched to a gene: 3. In nucleotides, the CDR3 is TGTGCCAGTAGAACGGGACAGGGGGGCAATCAGCCCCAGCATTTT. Translated, it gives CASRTGQGGNQPQHF. The variable domain in full, with the rest retrieved from reference TRBV19 and TRBJ1-5, is DGGITQSPKYLFRKEGQNVTLSCEQNLNHDAMYWYRQDPGQGLRLIYYSQIVNDFQKGDIAEGYSVSREKKESFPLTVTSAQKNPTAFYLCASRTGQGGNQPQHFGDGTRLSIL.

The V gene is TRBV7-8, the J gene TRBJ1-5; TRBD1 might be the D (6 bases). This CDR3 has 14 residues. Between the trimmed V and J ends, which lost 5 bases and 1 base, there was a span of 9 bases. Per the germline V gene, CDR1 is SGHVS and CDR2 is FQNEAQ. In DNA, the CDR3 is TGTGCCAGCAGCCCGGACAGAAGCAATCAGCCCCAGCATTTT. It codes for CASSPDRSNQPQHF.

On this clone: Germline is not matched at one junction end, which may reflect a read error. The V call is TRBV6-5, the J call TRBJ1-3, with D tentatively TRBD1 (6 bases). The CDR3 extends over 15 amino acids. Germline CDR1 MNHEY, CDR2 SVGAGI. CDR3 residues: CASSIDRFSGNTVYF. The DNA for the CDR3 is TGTGCCAGCAGCATCGACAGGTTTTCTGGAAACACCGTATATTTT.

The chain couples TRBV28 to TRBJ2-1; 7 nucleotides match TRBD2. Trimming cost V 5 bases and J 10 bases; bases outside gene matches: 11. This CDR3 spans 14 amino acids. Per germline, CDR1 MDHEN and CDR2 SYDVKM. The CDR3 loop is CASSPIVGLQEQFF. CDR3 bases: TGTGCCAGCAGTCCGATCGTGGGACTACAGGAGCAGTTCTTC.

The V call is TRBV28, the J call TRBJ2-1; TRBD2 agrees at 9 bases. Germline V gives CDR1 MDHEN, CDR2 SYDVKM. Trimming cost V 7 bases and J 9 bases; bases outside gene matches: 4. The CDR3 is 12 amino acids. The CDR3, as DNA: TGTGCCAGCACTAGCGGGATAAGTGAGCAGTTCTTC. Translating gives CASTSGISEQFF.

The chain employs TRBV7-9 and TRBJ2-5; 13 nucleotides line up with TRBD2. The closer fit of TRBJ2-7 to the DNA end suggests the J call may be wrong. The germline CDR1 and CDR2 sequences are SEHNR and FQNEAQ (reference sequence). This CDR3 spans 16 amino acids. The CDR3 sequence is CASSSKGLAGSYEQYF. CDR3 bases: TGTGCCAGCAGTTCAAAGGGACTAGCGGGATCCTACGAGCAGTACTTC.

The J gene is TRBJ1-2, the V gene TRBV5-1; the D gene is possibly TRBD1 (5 bases). The CDR3 extends over 15 amino acids. From germline, CDR1 is SGHRS and CDR2 YFSETQ. V lost 0 bases and J lost 2, with 11 bases in between. DNA for the CDR3: TGCGCCAGCAGCTTGGAGTTGGGGCGGAACTATGGCTACACCTTC. This gives the protein CASSLELGRNYGYTF. The variable domain in full, with the rest retrieved from reference TRBV5-1 and TRBJ1-2, is KAGVTQTPRYLIKTRGQQVTLSCSPISGHRSVSWYQQTPGQGLQFLFEYFSETQRNKGNFPGRFSGRQFSNSRSEMNVSTLELGDSALYLCASSLELGRNYGYTFGSGTRLTVV.

This rearrangement joins TRBV28 to TRBJ1-2, with 8 bases that match TRBD1. V lost 8 bases to trimming and J lost 5 bases; unmatched junction nucleotides: 4. Per germline, CDR1 MDHEN and CDR2 SYDVKM. This CDR3 comprises 12 residues. The CDR3 coding sequence is TGTGCCAGCCGGGACAGGCAGTATGGCTACACCTTC. Translated: CASRDRQYGYTF.

This clone came up a few times. The chain links TRBV19 to TRBJ2-7, with D possibly matching TRBD2 (5 bases). V lost 1 base and J lost 5, with 12 bases in between. The germline gives CDR1 LNHDA, CDR2 SQIVND (reference sequence). The length of the CDR3 is 14 residues. The CDR3 loop reads CASSIGTAWDEQYF. As DNA, the CDR3 is TGTGCCAGTAGTATAGGGACTGCTTGGGACGAGCAGTACTTC. Drawing the rest from reference TRBV19 and TRBJ2-7, the complete variable domain is DGGITQSPKYLFRKEGQNVTLSCEQNLNHDAMYWYRQDPGQGLRLIYYSQIVNDFQKGDIAEGYSVSREKKESFPLTVTSAQKNPTAFYLCASSIGTAWDEQYFGPGTRLTVT.

CDR3 residues: CASSQRRDRENTIYF. The CDR3 DNA sequence: TGTGCCAGCAGCCAGAGAAGGGACAGGGAAAACACCATATATTTT. The chain employs TRBV4-2 and TRBJ1-3; 9 nucleotides line up with TRBD1. V trimming: 3 bases; J trimming: 6 bases; junction bases outside the gene matches: 6. Germline values: CDR1 LGHNA, CDR2 YNFKEQ. This CDR3 region has 15 residues.

The chain uses TRBV30 and TRBJ2-1; 7 bases are shared with TRBD2. CDR3 length: 13 residues. V lost 3 bases to trimming and J lost 4 bases; unmatched junction nucleotides: 3. Germline V lookup: CDR1 GTSNPN, CDR2 SVGIG (reference sequence). The DNA of the CDR3 is TGTGCCTGGAGCGACGGGGGGTACAATGAGCAGTTCTTC. Protein product: CAWSDGGYNEQFF.

This clone appeared a few times. The V gene is TRBV7-2, the J gene TRBJ2-7; 7 nucleotides align to TRBD2. The CDR3 spans 14 residues. Germline V CDR1 and CDR2: SGHTA, FQGNSA. The junction had 6 bases not matched to a gene; V was cut back by 7 bases and J by 0 bases. Written as DNA, the CDR3 is TGTGCCAGCACCCTGTGGGAGGGCTCCTACGAGCAGTACTTC. This codes for CASTLWEGSYEQYF.

The rearrangement links TRBV28 to TRBJ2-7, with D possibly TRBD1 on 6 matching bases. Germline CDR1 and CDR2: MDHEN and SYDVKM. Trimming removed 8 bases from V and 3 bases from J, with 23 bases in between. This CDR3 region has 16 residues. CDR3 nucleotides: TGTGCCAGCCTCCCCGCGGACAGTCCTAGGGTCTACGAGCAGTACTTC. This encodes CASLPADSPRVYEQYF.

V is TRBV27 and J is TRBJ2-5; the D gene is possibly TRBD1 (6 bases). Germline values: CDR1 MNHEY, CDR2 SMNVEV (reference sequence). V lost 5 bases, J lost 6 bases, and 13 bases lay in between. CDR3 length equals 13 residues. CDR3 sequence (DNA): TGTGCCAGCAGTCCTACAGGGCGGCAGACCCAGTACTTC. It is translated as CASSPTGRQTQYF.

This chain joins TRBV18 and TRBJ2-7; maybe TRBD1 (6 bases). The CDR3 contains 15 residues. V lost 6 bases, J lost 9 bases, and 24 bases lay in between. In germline, CDR1 is KGHSH, CDR2 LQKENI. The CDR3 DNA reads TGTGCCAGCTCCGCGGACAGTAGAAATCGAATAATGCAGTACTTC. It encodes CASSADSRNRIMQYF.